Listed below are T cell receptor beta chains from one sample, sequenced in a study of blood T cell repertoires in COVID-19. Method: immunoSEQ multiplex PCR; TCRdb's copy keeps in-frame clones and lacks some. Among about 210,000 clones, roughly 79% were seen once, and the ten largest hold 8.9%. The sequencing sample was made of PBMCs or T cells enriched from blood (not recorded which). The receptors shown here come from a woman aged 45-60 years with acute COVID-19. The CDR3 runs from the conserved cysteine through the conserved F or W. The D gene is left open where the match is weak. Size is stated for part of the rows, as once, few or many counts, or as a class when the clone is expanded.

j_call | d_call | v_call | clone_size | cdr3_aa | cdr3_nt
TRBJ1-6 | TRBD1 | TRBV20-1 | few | CSARGQGLSPLHF | TGCAGTGCTCGTGGACAGGGACTTTCACCCCTCCACTTT
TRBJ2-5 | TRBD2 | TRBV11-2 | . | CASSFISGGETQYF | TGTGCCAGCAGCTTCATTTCGGGGGGAGAGACCCAGTACTTC
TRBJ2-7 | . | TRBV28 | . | CASGPPQAGYEQYF | TGTGCCAGCGGCCCCCCCCAGGCAGGTTACGAGCAGTACTTC
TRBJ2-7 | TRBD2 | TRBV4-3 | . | CASSQDLAGSSYEQYF | TGCGCCAGCAGCCAAGATCTAGCGGGGAGCTCCTACGAGCAGTACTTC
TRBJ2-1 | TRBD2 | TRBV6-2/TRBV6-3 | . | CASSYGASGVIVNEQFF | TGTGCCAGCAGTTACGGGGCTAGCGGGGTCATTGTCAATGAGCAGTTCTTC
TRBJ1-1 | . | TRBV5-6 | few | CASSFTRDTEAFF | TGTGCCAGCAGCTTTACCAGGGACACTGAAGCTTTCTTT
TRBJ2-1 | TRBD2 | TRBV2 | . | CASGRGGGYNEQFF | TGTGCCAGCGGCCGGGGCGGGGGTTACAATGAGCAGTTCTTC
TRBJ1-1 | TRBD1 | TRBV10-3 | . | CAIRRTGTATTEAFF | TGTGCCATCAGAAGAACCGGGACAGCTACCACTGAAGCTTTCTTT
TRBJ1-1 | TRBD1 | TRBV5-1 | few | CASSLGDRVWNTEAFF | TGCGCCAGCAGCTTGGGGGACAGGGTATGGAACACTGAAGCTTTCTTT
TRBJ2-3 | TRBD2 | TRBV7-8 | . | CASSSQGLVVSRTDTQYF | TGTGCCAGCAGCTCCCAGGGACTAGTAGTTTCTCGCACAGATACGCAGTATTTT
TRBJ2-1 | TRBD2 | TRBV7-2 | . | CASSLGTSSYNEQFF | TGTGCCAGCAGCTTGGGGACTAGCTCCTACAATGAGCAGTTCTTC
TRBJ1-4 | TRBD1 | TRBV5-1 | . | CASSSGQIATNEKLFF | TGCGCCAGCAGCTCGGGACAGATTGCAACTAATGAAAAACTGTTTTTT
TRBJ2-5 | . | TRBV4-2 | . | CASSQDAATQETQYF | TGTGCCAGCAGCCAAGATGCCGCAACTCAAGAGACCCAGTACTTC
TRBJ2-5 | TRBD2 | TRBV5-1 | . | CASSPGLRETQYF | TGCGCCAGCAGCCCGGGACTAAGAGAGACCCAGTACTTC
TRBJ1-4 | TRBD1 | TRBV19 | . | CASSTPWRGQGEKLFF | TGTGCCAGTAGTACTCCCTGGAGGGGGCAAGGGGAAAAACTGTTTTTT
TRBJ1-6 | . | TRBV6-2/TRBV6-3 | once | CASSYWQGGSPLHF | TGTGCCAGCAGTTACTGGCAGGGCGGTTCACCCCTCCACTTT
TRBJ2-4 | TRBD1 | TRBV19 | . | CASSILQGSKNIQYF | TGTGCCAGTAGTATACTACAGGGGTCCAAAAACATTCAGTACTTC
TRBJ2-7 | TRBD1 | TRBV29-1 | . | CSVDAQGGLEQYF | TGCAGCGTTGATGCACAGGGGGGACTCGAGCAGTACTTC
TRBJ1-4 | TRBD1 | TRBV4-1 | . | CASSQGLRDRANEKLFF | TGCGCCAGCAGCCAAGGCCTAAGGGACAGGGCTAATGAAAAACTGTTTTTT
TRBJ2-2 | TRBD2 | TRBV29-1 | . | CSVRRGGLGGELFF | TGCAGCGTTCGGCGGGGGGGCCTCGGCGGGGAGCTGTTTTTT
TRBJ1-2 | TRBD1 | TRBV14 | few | CASSLLTGTLSYGYTF | TGTGCCAGCAGCCTATTGACAGGGACCCTCTCCTATGGCTACACCTTC
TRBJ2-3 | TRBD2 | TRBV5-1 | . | CASSRPGLASTDTQYF | TGCGCCAGCAGCAGACCGGGACTAGCGAGCACAGATACGCAGTATTTT
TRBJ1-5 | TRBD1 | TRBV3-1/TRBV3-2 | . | CASSRDSNQPQHF | TGTGCCAGCAGCCGGGACAGTAATCAGCCCCAGCATTTT
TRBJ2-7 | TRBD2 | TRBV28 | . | CASSLYMSSGTYEQYF | TGTGCCAGCAGTTTATATATGTCTAGCGGAACCTACGAGCAGTACTTC
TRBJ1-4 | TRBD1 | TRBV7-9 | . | CASGQGASNEKLFF | TGTGCCAGCGGGCAGGGGGCCTCTAATGAAAAACTGTTTTTT
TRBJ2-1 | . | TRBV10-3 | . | CAISEVRGGRENEQFF | TGTGCCATCAGTGAAGTGAGGGGGGGCCGTGAGAATGAGCAGTTCTTC
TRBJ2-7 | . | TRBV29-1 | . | CSVPGQFDSYEQYF | TGCAGCGTGCCAGGACAGTTCGACTCCTACGAGCAGTACTTC
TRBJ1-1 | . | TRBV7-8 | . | CASSTPVDTMNTEAFF | TGTGCCAGCAGCACCCCTGTTGACACCATGAACACTGAAGCTTTCTTT
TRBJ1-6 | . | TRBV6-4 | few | CASRQQGRGNSPLHF | TGTGCCAGCAGACAACAGGGTCGGGGTAATTCACCCCTCCACTTT
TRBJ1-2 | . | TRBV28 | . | CASSSPFGYTF | TGTGCCAGCAGTTCCCCCTTCGGCTACACCTTC
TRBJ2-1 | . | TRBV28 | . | CASSAYNEQFF | TGTGCCAGCAGCGCCTACAATGAGCAGTTCTTC
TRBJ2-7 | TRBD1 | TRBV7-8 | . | CASSFRTGGFYEQYF | TGTGCCAGCAGCTTCCGGACAGGGGGATTCTACGAGCAGTACTTC
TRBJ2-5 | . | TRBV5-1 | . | CASSATGETQYF | TGCGCCAGCAGCGCAACAGGGGAGACCCAGTACTTC
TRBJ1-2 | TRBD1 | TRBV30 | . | CAWSAPRGTADVYGYTF | TGTGCCTGGAGTGCCCCACGAGGGACAGCGGACGTCTATGGCTACACCTTC
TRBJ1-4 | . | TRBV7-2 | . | CASSLVEGGKLFF | TGTGCCAGCAGCTTAGTTGAGGGAGGGAAACTGTTTTTT
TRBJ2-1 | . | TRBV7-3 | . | CASSLVAGNSEQFF | TGTGCCAGCAGCTTAGTCGCCGGTAACAGTGAGCAGTTCTTC
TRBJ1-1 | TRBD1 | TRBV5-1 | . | CASRSGTVTEAFF | TGCGCCAGCAGGTCCGGGACAGTCACTGAAGCTTTCTTT
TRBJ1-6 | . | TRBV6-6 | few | CASRSGAATLHF | TGTGCCAGCAGATCAGGGGCTGCAACCCTCCACTTT
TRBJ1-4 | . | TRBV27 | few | CASSLSYPGIATNEKLFF | TGTGCCAGCAGTTTATCCTATCCAGGGATCGCAACTAATGAAAAACTGTTTTTT
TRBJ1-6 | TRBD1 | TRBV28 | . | CASSLRGTGDMNSPLHF | TGTGCCAGCAGTTTACGGGGGACAGGGGATATGAATTCACCCCTCCACTTT
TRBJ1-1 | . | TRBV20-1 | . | CSASQHIMNTEAFF | TGCAGTGCTAGTCAACACATAATGAACACTGAAGCTTTCTTT
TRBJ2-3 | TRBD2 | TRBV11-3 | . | CASRPGTSGKNTDTQYF | TGTGCCAGCAGGCCCGGGACTAGCGGGAAGAACACAGATACGCAGTATTTT
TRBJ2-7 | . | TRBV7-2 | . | CASSLDRSYEQYF | TGTGCCAGCAGCTTAGACAGGTCCTACGAGCAGTACTTC
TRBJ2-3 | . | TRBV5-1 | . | CASSLRDWPENTQYF | TGCGCCAGCAGCTTGCGGGACTGGCCGGAGAATACGCAGTATTTT
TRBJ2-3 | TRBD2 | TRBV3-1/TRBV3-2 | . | CASSPWAGVTDTQYF | TGTGCCAGCAGCCCATGGGCGGGGGTAACAGATACGCAGTATTTT
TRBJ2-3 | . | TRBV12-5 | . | CASGNPAGMDTQYF | TGTGCTAGTGGCAATCCGGCCGGGATGGATACGCAGTATTTT
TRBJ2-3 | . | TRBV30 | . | CAWREQVTQYF | TGTGCCTGGAGGGAACAGGTTACGCAGTATTTT
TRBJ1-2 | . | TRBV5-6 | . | CASSLYSAGSSYGYTF | TGTGCCAGCAGCTTGTACTCCGCAGGGTCGAGCTATGGCTACACCTTC
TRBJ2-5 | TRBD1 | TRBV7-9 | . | CASSFWTGVGETQYF | TGTGCCAGCAGCTTCTGGACAGGGGTGGGAGAGACCCAGTACTTC
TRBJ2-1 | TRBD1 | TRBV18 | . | CASSPQRRPTGGYNEQFF | TGTGCCAGCTCACCACAGAGGCGGCCGACAGGGGGCTACAATGAGCAGTTCTTC
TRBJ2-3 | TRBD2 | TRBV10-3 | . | CAISEPRGPAGRNTQYF | TGTGCCATCAGTGAGCCGCGGGGCCCCGCCGGGAGGAACACGCAGTATTTT
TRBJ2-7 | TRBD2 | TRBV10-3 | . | CAIGSSGGYEQYF | TGTGCCATCGGGTCTAGCGGGGGCTACGAGCAGTACTTC
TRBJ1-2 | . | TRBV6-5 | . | CASTLPGPGPGYTF | TGTGCCAGCACACTTCCCGGGCCAGGGCCCGGCTACACCTTC